The rows below give T cell receptor beta chains drawn from one sample of a study of T cells after yellow fever vaccination. In TCRdb, the 5' RACE reads were re-called with MiXCR into one record per CDR3 protein. Of over 20,000 distinct CDR3 sequences in the sample, 5% to 6% were seen once. The specimen was PBMCs, either bulk or a sorted T-cell subset (CD4+, CD8+, memory, or dextramer-sorted; not recorded which), collected 15 days after the yellow fever booster vaccination. Receptors originate from a man between 25 and 39 years old who received the YFV17D yellow fever vaccine. Each CDR3 is given with its conserved first and last residue. A D gene is named only where the DNA matches it firmly.

>TRBV6-1|TRBD1
CASSALMSGTGVNQPQHF
>TRBV5-1|TRBD1
CASSLAGQGADTQYF
>TRBV6-5|TRBD1
CASSYSGTGRETQYF
>TRBV29-1|-
CSVWTANTGELFF
>TRBV5-1|-
CASSSAVGGTYEQYF
>TRBV7-2|-
CASSFLWGGETQYF
>TRBV5-1|-
CASSEGFNNEQFF
>TRBV10-3|TRBD2
CATLGLAGNGELFF
>TRBV7-2|-
CASSSNGHINYGYTF
>TRBV20-1|-
CSASPSGANYEQYF
>TRBV11-2|-
CASSLGSYEQYF
>TRBV7-6|-
CASRRAGAQTLAKNIQYF
>TRBV20-1|TRBD2
CSASRGGQPADTQYF
>TRBV7-8|TRBD1
CASSARGLQNIQYF
>TRBV19|-
CASSSQKRQGANVLTF
>TRBV6-5|-
CASSYGFTTSQETQYF
>TRBV24-1|-
CATSDPRGTGELFF
>TRBV5-1|-
CASSLLTGFDEQFF
>TRBV5-4|-
CASSFRATNEQYF
>TRBV6-5|TRBD1
CASSYSAGTGSPLHF
>TRBV5-1|-
CASSSTGTYGYTF
>TRBV19|-
CASRQSTDTQYF
>TRBV27|-
CASSPDRRYQETQYF